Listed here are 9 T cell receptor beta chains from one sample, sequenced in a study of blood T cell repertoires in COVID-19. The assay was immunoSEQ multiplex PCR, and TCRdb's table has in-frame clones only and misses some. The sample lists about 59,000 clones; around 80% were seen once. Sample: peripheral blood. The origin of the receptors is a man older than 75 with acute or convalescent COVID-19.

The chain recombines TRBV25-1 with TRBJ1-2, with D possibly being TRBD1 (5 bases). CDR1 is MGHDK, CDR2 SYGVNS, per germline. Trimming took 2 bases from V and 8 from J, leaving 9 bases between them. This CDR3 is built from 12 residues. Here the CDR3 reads CASSEDWGGYTF. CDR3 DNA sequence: TGTGCCAGCAGTGAAGATTGGGGCGGCTACACCTTC.

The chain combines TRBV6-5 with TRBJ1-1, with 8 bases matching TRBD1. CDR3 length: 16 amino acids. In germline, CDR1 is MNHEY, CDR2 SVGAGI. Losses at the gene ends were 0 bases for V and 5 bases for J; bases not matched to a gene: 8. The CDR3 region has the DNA TGTGCCAGCAGTTACTCTTCCAGGGGGCGCCGGACTGAAGCTTTCTTT. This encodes CASSYSSRGRRTEAFF.

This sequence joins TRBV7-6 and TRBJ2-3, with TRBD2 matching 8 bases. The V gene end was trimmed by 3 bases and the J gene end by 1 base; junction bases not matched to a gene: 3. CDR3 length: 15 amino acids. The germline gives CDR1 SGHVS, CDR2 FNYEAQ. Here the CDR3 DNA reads TGTGCCAGCAGCTTGTCTAGCGGGCGCACAGATACGCAGTATTTT. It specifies CASSLSSGRTDTQYF.

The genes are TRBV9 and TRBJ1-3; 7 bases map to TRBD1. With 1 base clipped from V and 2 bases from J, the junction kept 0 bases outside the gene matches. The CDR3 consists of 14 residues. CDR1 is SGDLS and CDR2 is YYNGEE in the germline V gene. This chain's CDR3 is CASSVQGAGNTIYF. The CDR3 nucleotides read TGTGCCAGCAGCGTACAGGGGGCTGGAAACACCATATATTTT.

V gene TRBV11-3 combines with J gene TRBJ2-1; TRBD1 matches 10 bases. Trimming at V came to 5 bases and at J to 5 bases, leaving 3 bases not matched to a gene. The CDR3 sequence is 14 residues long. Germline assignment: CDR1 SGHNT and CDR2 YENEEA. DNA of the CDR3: TGTGCCAGCAGCCTGGACAGGGGGGACAATGAGCAGTTCTTC. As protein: CASSLDRGDNEQFF.

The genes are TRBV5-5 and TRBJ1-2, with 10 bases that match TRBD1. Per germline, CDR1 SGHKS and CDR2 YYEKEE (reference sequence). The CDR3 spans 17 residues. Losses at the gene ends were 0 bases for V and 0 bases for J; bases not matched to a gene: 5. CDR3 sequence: CASSLGPGQGANYGYTF. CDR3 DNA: TGTGCCAGCAGCTTGGGACCTGGACAGGGGGCTAACTATGGCTACACCTTC.

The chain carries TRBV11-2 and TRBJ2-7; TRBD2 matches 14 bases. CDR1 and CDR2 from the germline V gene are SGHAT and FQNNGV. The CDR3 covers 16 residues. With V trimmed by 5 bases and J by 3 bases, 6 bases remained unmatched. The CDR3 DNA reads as TGTGCCAGCAGCCCAGGACTAGCGGGGGGTCTCTACGAGCAGTACTTC. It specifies CASSPGLAGGLYEQYF.

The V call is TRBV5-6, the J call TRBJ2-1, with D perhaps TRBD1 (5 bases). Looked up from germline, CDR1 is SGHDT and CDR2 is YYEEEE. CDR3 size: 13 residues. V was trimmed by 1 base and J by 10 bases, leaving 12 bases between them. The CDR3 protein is CASSLNLRGEQFF. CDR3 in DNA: TGTGCCAGCAGCTTGAATTTAAGGGGCGAGCAGTTCTTC.

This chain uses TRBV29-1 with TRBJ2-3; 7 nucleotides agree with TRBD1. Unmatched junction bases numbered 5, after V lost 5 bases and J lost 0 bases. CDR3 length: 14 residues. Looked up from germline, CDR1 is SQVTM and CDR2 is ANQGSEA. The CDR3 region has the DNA TGCAGCGTTCGACAGGGCACTAGCACAGATACGCAGTATTTT. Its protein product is CSVRQGTSTDTQYF.